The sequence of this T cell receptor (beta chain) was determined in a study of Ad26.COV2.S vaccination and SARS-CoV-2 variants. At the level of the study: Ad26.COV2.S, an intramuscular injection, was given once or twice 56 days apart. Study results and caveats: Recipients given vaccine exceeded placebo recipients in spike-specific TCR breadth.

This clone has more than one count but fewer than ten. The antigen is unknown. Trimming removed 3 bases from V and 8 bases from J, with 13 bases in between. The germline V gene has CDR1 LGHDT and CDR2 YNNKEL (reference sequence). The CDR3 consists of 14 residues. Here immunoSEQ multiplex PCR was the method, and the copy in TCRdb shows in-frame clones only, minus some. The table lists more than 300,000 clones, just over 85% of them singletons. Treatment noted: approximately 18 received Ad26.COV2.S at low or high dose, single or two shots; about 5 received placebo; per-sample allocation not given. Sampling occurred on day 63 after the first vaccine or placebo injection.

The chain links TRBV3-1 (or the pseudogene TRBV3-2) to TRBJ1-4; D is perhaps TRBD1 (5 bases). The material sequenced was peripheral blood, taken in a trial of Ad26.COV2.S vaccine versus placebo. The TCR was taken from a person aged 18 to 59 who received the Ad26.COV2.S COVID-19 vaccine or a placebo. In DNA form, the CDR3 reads TGTGCCAGCAGCCATTCGACGGGGGTGGAAAAACTGTTTTTT. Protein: CASSHSTGVEKLFF.